This is a list of T cell receptor beta chains from one sample in a study of identical twins. TCRdb re-called the 5' RACE reads with MiXCR, one entry per CDR3 protein. There are 450,000 or so distinct CDR3 sequences in the sample; less than 25% occur only once, and over 2.5% lies in the top ten. These data also featured in a second study, about T cells expressing NK-cell markers.

Input material: CD4+ T cells sorted from blood. These receptor sequences come from a woman under 30 in good health. Both conserved end residues are trimmed from each CDR3. Some rows mark clone size as missing; the rest say once, few, many or name a class of expanded clone.

abundance: -
v_gene: TRBV30
j_gene: TRBJ2-7
CDR3aa: AWSGAGGSYEQY

abundance: once
v_gene: TRBV5-5
j_gene: TRBJ2-3
CDR3aa: ASSLVYRTIRSTDTQY

abundance: few
v_gene: TRBV5-1
j_gene: TRBJ2-2
CDR3aa: ASSLAGQGGTGELF

abundance: -
v_gene: TRBV28
j_gene: TRBJ1-5
CDR3aa: ASRAGVSQPQH

abundance: -
v_gene: TRBV11-2
j_gene: TRBJ2-3
CDR3aa: ASSNPGGAGADTQY

abundance: few
v_gene: TRBV2
j_gene: TRBJ2-6
CDR3aa: ASSLQNSGANVLT

abundance: -
v_gene: TRBV5-1
j_gene: TRBJ2-2
CDR3aa: ASAEISGRGGELF

abundance: -
v_gene: TRBV15
j_gene: TRBJ2-6
CDR3aa: ATSGGSSGANVLT

abundance: -
v_gene: TRBV6-1
j_gene: TRBJ1-1
CDR3aa: ASTASTLQLNTEAF

abundance: few
v_gene: TRBV10-3
j_gene: TRBJ2-3
CDR3aa: AISVASGYTDTQY

abundance: few
v_gene: TRBV7-9
j_gene: TRBJ2-3
CDR3aa: ASSHTGTRFYNTQY

abundance: -
v_gene: TRBV10-3
j_gene: TRBJ2-3
CDR3aa: AISVSGDTQY

abundance: few
v_gene: TRBV7-2
j_gene: TRBJ2-1
CDR3aa: ASSLSPWAAEQF

abundance: -
v_gene: TRBV5-1
j_gene: TRBJ2-2
CDR3aa: ASNLHHTTGELF

abundance: -
v_gene: TRBV5-1
j_gene: TRBJ2-3
CDR3aa: ASSFPSGTGAVFSTDTQY

abundance: -
v_gene: TRBV27
j_gene: TRBJ2-7
CDR3aa: ASSSAGGPVEQY

abundance: -
v_gene: TRBV15
j_gene: TRBJ2-2
CDR3aa: ATSRDFRGSNTGELF

abundance: -
v_gene: TRBV5-1
j_gene: TRBJ2-5
CDR3aa: ASSTTSNQETQY

abundance: few
v_gene: TRBV11-2
j_gene: TRBJ2-1
CDR3aa: ASSLGRAGFQRGAFAYNEQF

abundance: -
v_gene: TRBV20-1
j_gene: TRBJ1-1
CDR3aa: SASGQGGNTEAF

abundance: few
v_gene: TRBV5-1
j_gene: TRBJ2-2
CDR3aa: ASSLVTVNTGELF

abundance: -
v_gene: TRBV12-3/TRBV12-4
j_gene: TRBJ1-1
CDR3aa: ASSLSTGAEAF

abundance: -
v_gene: TRBV27
j_gene: TRBJ1-5
CDR3aa: AEGEVWNQPQH

abundance: -
v_gene: TRBV20-1
j_gene: TRBJ2-1
CDR3aa: SASSSTSGSRNEQF

abundance: -
v_gene: TRBV7-2
j_gene: TRBJ2-7
CDR3aa: ASSFLSQGTYEQY

abundance: few
v_gene: TRBV29-1
j_gene: TRBJ2-3
CDR3aa: SVDAVGDTDTQY